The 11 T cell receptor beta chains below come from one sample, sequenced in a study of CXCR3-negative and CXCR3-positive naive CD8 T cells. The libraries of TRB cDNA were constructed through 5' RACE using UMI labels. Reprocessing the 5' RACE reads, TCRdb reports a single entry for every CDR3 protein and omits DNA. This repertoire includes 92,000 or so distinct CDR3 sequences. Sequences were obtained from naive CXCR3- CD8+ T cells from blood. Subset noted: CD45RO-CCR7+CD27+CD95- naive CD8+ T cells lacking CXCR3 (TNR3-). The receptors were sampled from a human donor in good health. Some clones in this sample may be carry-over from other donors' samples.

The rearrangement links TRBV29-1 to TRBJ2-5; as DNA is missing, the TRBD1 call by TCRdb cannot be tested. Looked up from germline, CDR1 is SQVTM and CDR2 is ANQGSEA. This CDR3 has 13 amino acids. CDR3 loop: CSVKLRDTETQYF. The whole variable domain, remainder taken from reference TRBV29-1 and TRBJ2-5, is SAVISQKPSRDICQRGTSLTIQCQVDSQVTMMFWYRQQPGQSLTLIATANQGSEATYESGFVIDKFPISRPNLTFSTLTVSNMSPEDSSIYLCSVKLRDTETQYFGPGTRLLVL.

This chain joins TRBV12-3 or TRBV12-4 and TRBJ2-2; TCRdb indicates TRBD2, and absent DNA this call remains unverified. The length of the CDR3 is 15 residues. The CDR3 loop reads CASGIGTDNTGELFF.

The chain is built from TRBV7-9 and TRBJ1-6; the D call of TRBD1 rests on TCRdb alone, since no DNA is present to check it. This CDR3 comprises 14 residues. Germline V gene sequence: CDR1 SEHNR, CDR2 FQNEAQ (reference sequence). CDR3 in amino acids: CASSLAGVNSPLHF. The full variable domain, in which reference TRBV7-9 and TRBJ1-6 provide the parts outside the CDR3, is DTGVSQNPRHKITKRGQNVTFRCDPISEHNRLYWYRQTLGQGPEFLTYFQNEAQLEKSRLLSDRFSAERPKGSFSTLEIQRTEQGDSAMYLCASSLAGVNSPLHFGNGTRLTVT.

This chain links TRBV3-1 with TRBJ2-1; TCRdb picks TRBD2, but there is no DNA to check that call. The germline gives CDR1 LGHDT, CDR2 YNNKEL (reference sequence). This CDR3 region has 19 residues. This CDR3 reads CASTNVKGLLAGPRGERFF.

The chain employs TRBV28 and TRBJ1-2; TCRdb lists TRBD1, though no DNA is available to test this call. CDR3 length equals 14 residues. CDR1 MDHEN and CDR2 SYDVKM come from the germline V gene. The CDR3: CASSPRGGRDGYTF.

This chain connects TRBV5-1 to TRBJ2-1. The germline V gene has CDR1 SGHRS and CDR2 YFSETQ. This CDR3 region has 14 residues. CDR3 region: CASSLIGNQNEQFF.

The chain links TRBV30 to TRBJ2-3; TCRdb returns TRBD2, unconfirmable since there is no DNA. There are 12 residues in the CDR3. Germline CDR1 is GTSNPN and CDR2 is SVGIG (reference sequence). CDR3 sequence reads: CAWEGRGQAQYF.

CDR3 amino acids: CASSLAPGTSGGTRSYEQYF. V usage is TRBV5-1 and J usage is TRBJ2-7; TCRdb gives TRBD2 as the D gene, but with no DNA this cannot be confirmed. This CDR3 comprises 20 residues. From germline, CDR1 is SGHRS and CDR2 YFSETQ. Combining the CDR3 with reference TRBV5-1 and TRBJ2-7 gives the whole variable domain KAGVTQTPRYLIKTRGQQVTLSCSPISGHRSVSWYQQTPGQGLQFLFEYFSETQRNKGNFPGRFSGRQFSNSRSEMNVSTLELGDSALYLCASSLAPGTSGGTRSYEQYFGPGTRLTVT.

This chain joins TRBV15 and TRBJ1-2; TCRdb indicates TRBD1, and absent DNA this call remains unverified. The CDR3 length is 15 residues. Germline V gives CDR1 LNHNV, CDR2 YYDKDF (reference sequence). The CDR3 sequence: CATSRVQTGTYGYTF.

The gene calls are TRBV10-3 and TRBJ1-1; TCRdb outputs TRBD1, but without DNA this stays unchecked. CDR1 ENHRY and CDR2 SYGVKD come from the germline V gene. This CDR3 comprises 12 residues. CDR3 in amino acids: CAIRPTGAEAFF.

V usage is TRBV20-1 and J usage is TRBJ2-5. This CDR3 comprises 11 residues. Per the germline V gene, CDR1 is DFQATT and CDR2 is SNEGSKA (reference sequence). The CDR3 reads CSARPRETQYF.